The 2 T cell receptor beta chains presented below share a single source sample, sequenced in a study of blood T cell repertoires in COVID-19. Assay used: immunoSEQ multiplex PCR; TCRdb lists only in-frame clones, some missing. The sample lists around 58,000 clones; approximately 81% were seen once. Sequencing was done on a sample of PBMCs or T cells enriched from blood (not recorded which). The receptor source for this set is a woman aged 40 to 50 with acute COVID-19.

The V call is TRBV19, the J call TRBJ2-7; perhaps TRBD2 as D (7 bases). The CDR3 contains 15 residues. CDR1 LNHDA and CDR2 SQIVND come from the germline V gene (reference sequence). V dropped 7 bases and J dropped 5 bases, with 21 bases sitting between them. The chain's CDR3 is CASKRGGPESHEQYF. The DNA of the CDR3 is TGTGCCAGTAAGAGGGGGGGCCCAGAGAGCCACGAGCAGTACTTC.

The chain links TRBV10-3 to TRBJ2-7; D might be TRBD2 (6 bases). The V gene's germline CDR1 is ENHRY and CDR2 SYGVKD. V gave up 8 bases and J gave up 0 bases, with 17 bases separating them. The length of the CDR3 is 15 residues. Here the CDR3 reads CAIRGKGPVSYEQYF. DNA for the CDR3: TGTGCCATCCGGGGGAAGGGGCCGGTCTCCTACGAGCAGTACTTC.